This is a list of T cell receptor beta chains from one sample in a study of T-cell memory formation after mild COVID-19. TCRdb processed the 5' RACE reads anew with MiXCR; each CDR3 protein has one entry. The table lists about 270,000 distinct CDR3 sequences, just over 15% of them singletons. The sample was PBMCs or a T cell subset sorted from them (not recorded which). The receptors originated from an adult woman who had mild COVID-19 (a few samples of this study predate the infection). Cell type and time point are not known. CDR3s include the opening cysteine and the closing phenylalanine or tryptophan. The D gene is left open where the match is weak. Clone size is given for some rows only: seen once, a few or many times, or a class if the clone is expanded.

clone size: many
J gene: TRBJ2-2
D gene: TRBD2
V gene: TRBV9
CDR3 protein: CASSNRAGGASGELFF
CDR3 DNA: TGTGCCAGCAGCAACAGGGCGGGAGGGGCGTCCGGGGAGCTGTTTTTT

clone size: few
J gene: TRBJ1-1
D gene: TRBD1
V gene: TRBV2
CDR3 protein: CAVKRQGSNTEAFF
CDR3 DNA: TGTGCCGTGAAACGACAGGGATCGAACACTGAAGCTTTCTTT

clone size: NA
J gene: TRBJ1-1
D gene: NA
V gene: TRBV18
CDR3 protein: CASSPLIGTDTEAFF
CDR3 DNA: TGTGCCAGCTCACCACTCATAGGGACCGACACTGAAGCTTTCTTT

clone size: NA
J gene: TRBJ2-2
D gene: TRBD2
V gene: TRBV3-1
CDR3 protein: CASSQSGLAGGSGGELFF
CDR3 DNA: TGTGCCAGCAGCCAATCGGGCCTGGCGGGAGGATCGGGCGGGGAGCTGTTTTTT

clone size: NA
J gene: TRBJ1-1
D gene: NA
V gene: TRBV29-1
CDR3 protein: CSVVSAPREAFF
CDR3 DNA: TGCAGCGTTGTATCCGCCCCCAGGGAAGCTTTCTTT

clone size: few
J gene: TRBJ2-7
D gene: TRBD1
V gene: TRBV30
CDR3 protein: CACKTGGRDYEQYF
CDR3 DNA: TGTGCCTGTAAAACAGGGGGTAGGGACTACGAGCAGTACTTC

clone size: few
J gene: TRBJ2-1
D gene: TRBD2
V gene: TRBV12-3/TRBV12-4
CDR3 protein: CASSLAGSGRSYNEQFF
CDR3 DNA: TGTGCCAGCAGTTTAGCGGGTAGCGGGAGGTCCTACAATGAGCAGTTCTTC

clone size: NA
J gene: TRBJ2-1
D gene: NA
V gene: TRBV24-1
CDR3 protein: CATSDSGWTNEQFF
CDR3 DNA: TGTGCCACCAGTGATTCTGGCTGGACCAATGAGCAGTTCTTC

clone size: NA
J gene: TRBJ2-7
D gene: NA
V gene: TRBV7-9
CDR3 protein: CASRYAGSYEQYF
CDR3 DNA: TGTGCCAGCAGGTACGCGGGGAGCTACGAGCAGTACTTC

clone size: few
J gene: TRBJ2-3
D gene: NA
V gene: TRBV7-9
CDR3 protein: CASGPPRNTDTQYF
CDR3 DNA: TGTGCCAGCGGCCCTCCCAGAAACACAGATACGCAGTATTTT

clone size: NA
J gene: TRBJ2-2
D gene: NA
V gene: TRBV5-4
CDR3 protein: CASSFGLDTGELFF
CDR3 DNA: TGTGCCAGCAGCTTTGGACTGGACACCGGGGAGCTGTTTTTT

clone size: NA
J gene: TRBJ2-1
D gene: TRBD1
V gene: TRBV11-1
CDR3 protein: CASSRQTGSGNEQFF
CDR3 DNA: TGTGCCAGCAGCCGACAGACAGGGTCGGGAAATGAGCAGTTCTTC

clone size: few
J gene: TRBJ2-3
D gene: NA
V gene: TRBV7-2
CDR3 protein: CARSALTDTQYF
CDR3 DNA: TGTGCCAGGAGCGCCCTCACAGATACGCAGTATTTT

clone size: few
J gene: TRBJ2-7
D gene: TRBD1
V gene: TRBV6-2/TRBV6-3
CDR3 protein: CASKNRGRNEQYF
CDR3 DNA: TGTGCCAGCAAGAACAGGGGGCGAAACGAGCAGTACTTC

clone size: NA
J gene: TRBJ1-4
D gene: NA
V gene: TRBV25-1
CDR3 protein: CASSARGSRGEKLFF
CDR3 DNA: TGTGCCAGCAGTGCGAGGGGATCCCGGGGTGAAAAACTGTTTTTT

clone size: NA
J gene: TRBJ2-3
D gene: TRBD2
V gene: TRBV20-1
CDR3 protein: CSAPGLALGGTDTQYF
CDR3 DNA: TGCAGTGCTCCGGGACTAGCGTTAGGCGGCACAGATACGCAGTATTTT

clone size: many
J gene: TRBJ2-3
D gene: NA
V gene: TRBV12-3/TRBV12-4
CDR3 protein: CASSGPITDTQYF
CDR3 DNA: TGTGCCAGCAGCGGACCAATAACAGATACGCAGTATTTT

clone size: few
J gene: TRBJ2-2
D gene: NA
V gene: TRBV6-6
CDR3 protein: CASSRQKNTGELFF
CDR3 DNA: TGTGCCAGCAGTCGACAGAAGAACACCGGGGAGCTGTTTTTT

clone size: NA
J gene: TRBJ2-5
D gene: NA
V gene: TRBV7-9
CDR3 protein: CASSSSTRPRTETQYF
CDR3 DNA: TGTGCCAGCAGCTCATCCACCCGACCTCGGACGGAGACCCAGTACTTC

clone size: few
J gene: TRBJ1-2
D gene: NA
V gene: TRBV10-3
CDR3 protein: CAISDPRGDGGYTF
CDR3 DNA: TGTGCCATCAGTGACCCCCGCGGGGATGGCGGCTACACCTTC

clone size: many
J gene: TRBJ2-3
D gene: TRBD1
V gene: TRBV12-3/TRBV12-4
CDR3 protein: CASSGQVSDTQYF
CDR3 DNA: TGTGCCAGCAGCGGACAGGTTTCAGATACGCAGTATTTT

clone size: few
J gene: TRBJ2-7
D gene: TRBD1
V gene: TRBV15
CDR3 protein: CATSRSQDRFYSYEQYF
CDR3 DNA: TGTGCCACCAGCAGATCCCAGGACAGGTTCTACTCCTACGAGCAGTACTTC

clone size: many
J gene: TRBJ2-7
D gene: NA
V gene: TRBV11-3
CDR3 protein: CASSLKGEQYF
CDR3 DNA: TGTGCCAGCAGCTTAAAGGGCGAGCAGTACTTC

clone size: many
J gene: TRBJ1-3
D gene: NA
V gene: TRBV11-2
CDR3 protein: CASSPHTSNTIYF
CDR3 DNA: TGTGCCAGCAGCCCACACACGTCAAACACCATATATTTT

clone size: few
J gene: TRBJ2-5
D gene: NA
V gene: TRBV4-1
CDR3 protein: CASSLTGTETQYF
CDR3 DNA: TGCGCCAGCAGCCTCACCGGGACGGAGACCCAGTACTTC

clone size: few
J gene: TRBJ1-6
D gene: NA
V gene: TRBV7-9
CDR3 protein: CASSNNNSPLHF
CDR3 DNA: TGTGCCAGCAGCAATAACAATTCACCCCTCCACTTT

clone size: many
J gene: TRBJ2-2
D gene: NA
V gene: TRBV18
CDR3 protein: CASSPKVGGSGELFF
CDR3 DNA: TGTGCCAGCTCCCCTAAGGTTGGCGGTTCCGGGGAGCTGTTTTTT

clone size: NA
J gene: TRBJ2-3
D gene: TRBD2
V gene: TRBV6-5
CDR3 protein: CASSYTGTRDTQYF
CDR3 DNA: TGTGCCAGCAGTTATACCGGGACTAGAGATACGCAGTATTTT

clone size: few
J gene: TRBJ1-4
D gene: NA
V gene: TRBV12-3/TRBV12-4
CDR3 protein: CASSRGQKLFF
CDR3 DNA: TGTGCCAGCAGTCGCGGACAGAAACTGTTTTTT